One sample yielded the 7 T cell receptor beta chains listed below, sequenced in a study of blood T cells in healthy people across ages. Using a J-beta primer mix together with a sample-barcoded 5' primer, a second PCR was run for about 6 to 12 cycles. One entry per CDR3 protein, called by TCRdb with MiXCR from the 5' RACE reads. The sample carries 730,000 or so distinct CDR3 sequences, roughly 47% recorded once. Sequencing was performed on blood. The receptor source for this set is an older woman in good health.

This chain links TRBV3-1 with TRBJ2-7, with D possibly TRBD2 on 5 matching bases. The CDR3 covers 16 residues. Deletions cut 5 bases from V and 7 bases from J, with 24 bases between. Germline CDR1 is LGHDT and CDR2 is YNNKEL (reference sequence). The CDR3 nucleotides are TGTGCCAGCAGCGGGTGGGAGTCTAGTTCCTACAATGAGCAGTACTTC. Translation: CASSGWESSSYNEQYF.

This chain connects TRBV30 to TRBJ2-1, with D possibly matching TRBD1 (6 bases). CDR1 is GTSNPN, CDR2 SVGIG, per germline (reference sequence). The length of the CDR3 is 11 residues. V gave up 2 bases and J gave up 10 bases, with 9 bases separating them. In DNA form, the CDR3 reads TGTGCCTGGAGTCAGGGGAACGAGCAGTTCTTC. Residues: CAWSQGNEQFF.

A remark on this clonotype: A much more abundant neighbour one base away suggests this may be a read error. The J gene is TRBJ1-4, the V gene TRBV7-2; maybe TRBD1 (5 bases). Looked up from germline, CDR1 is SGHTA and CDR2 is FQGNSA. The CDR3 consists of 15 residues. CDR3 residues: CARSSQTATNEKLFF. The CDR3 nucleotides read TGTGCCCGCAGCTCCCAGACAGCAACTAATGAAAAACTGTTTTTT.

V usage is TRBV3-1 and J usage is TRBJ2-7; TRBD2 aligns across 7 bases. The J segment lost 0 bases and the V segment lost 4 bases, leaving 9 bases of the junction unmatched. The CDR3 loop spans 16 amino acids. From germline, CDR1 is LGHDT and CDR2 YNNKEL (reference sequence). The CDR3 sequence: CASSLLTSAGSYEQYF. The CDR3 DNA reads as TGTGCCAGCAGCCTCCTAACTAGCGCTGGCTCCTACGAGCAGTACTTC.

This rearrangement joins TRBV19 to TRBJ1-2; possible D gene TRBD1, 6 bases. The ends were cut back, 10 bases at V and 2 bases at J, with 14 bases in the middle. The CDR3 consists of 13 residues. Germline-derived CDR1 and CDR2 are LNHDA and SQIVND (reference sequence). CDR3 amino acids: CATADSQNYGYTF. The CDR3 region has the DNA TGTGCCACCGCGGACAGTCAGAACTATGGCTACACCTTC.

The chain has TRBV19 and TRBJ2-1; no clear D gene. Trimming took 5 bases from V and 5 from J, leaving 10 bases between them. This CDR3 spans 13 amino acids. CDR1 is LNHDA, CDR2 SQIVND, per germline (reference sequence). The CDR3 nucleotides are TGTGCCAGTAGTCTGACCCTAGACAATGAGCAGTTCTTC. As protein: CASSLTLDNEQFF. The whole variable domain, remainder taken from reference TRBV19 and TRBJ2-1, is DGGITQSPKYLFRKEGQNVTLSCEQNLNHDAMYWYRQDPGQGLRLIYYSQIVNDFQKGDIAEGYSVSREKKESFPLTVTSAQKNPTAFYLCASSLTLDNEQFFGPGTRLTVL.

V is TRBV2 and J is TRBJ2-4, with a weak D call TRBD1 (6 bases). CDR1 and CDR2 (germline): SNHLY, FYNNEI. Trimming stripped 5 bases from V and 8 bases from J, with 19 bases between. The CDR3 covers 15 residues. The CDR3 region has the DNA TGTGCCAGCAGTAAGGGGACCAGACAGGAGGACATTCAGTACTTC. It encodes CASSKGTRQEDIQYF.